Sequencing of this T cell receptor beta chain was carried out in a study of OX40 agonist ivuxolimab in advanced cancers. Study background: Patients were treated with intravenous ivuxolimab, dosed at 0.01 to 10 mg/kg and infused every 2 weeks. Study-wide findings and caveats: Among the nonresponders, some also had low normalized T-cell clonal expansion. CD4+ and CD8+ blood T cells expanded clonally by week 6 at 0.1 to 3.0 mg/kg.

A word on this clone: Its target is unknown.

The V gene lost 5 bases and the J gene lost 0 bases, with 18 bases spanning the gap. CDR1 SEHNR and CDR2 FQNEAQ come from the germline V gene (reference sequence). This CDR3 has 17 residues. Sequencing used immunoSEQ multiplex PCR; TCRdb keeps in-frame clones, though not all of them. The table includes about 45,000 clones, approximately 91% detected once. The sequence came from an adult with an advanced solid tumor such as melanoma, head and neck, liver or kidney cancer. The V gene is TRBV7-9, the J gene TRBJ2-3; maybe TRBD2 (7 bases). The sample here was CD4+ or CD8+ T cells sorted from blood, taken in a trial of the OX40 agonist ivuxolimab. CDR3 protein: CASSTQGRGESTDTQYF. The CDR3 DNA is TGTGCCAGCAGCACACAAGGGAGGGGGGAAAGCACAGATACGCAGTATTTT.